This TCR beta chain was sequenced in a study of shared clonotypes between healthy human individuals. Study-level findings and limits: Rarefaction curves obtained for sorted subsets showed sequencing incomplete despite large depth. An anticipated effect of sequencing depth on clonotype sharing among donors was recognized.

Recent acute infections and vaccinations were absent in the healthy HIV-negative adult donors. Subsets obtained from CD4+ cells comprised CD45RA+ naive and CD45RA-negative memory cells. Concerning this clone: Its antigen is as yet unknown.

Repertoires were generated with immunoSEQ multiplex PCR, while TCRdb's copy carries only in-frame clones and drops some. There are 2.5 million or so clones in the sample; approximately 94% occur only once, and 0.14% lies in the top ten. Sample: naive CD4+ T cells sorted from blood. Subset in this sample: CD45RA+ positively selected. The receptor was isolated from a man aged 18 to 29 in good health.

CDR3 DNA sequence: TGCGCCAGCAGCTTGGTCCTAGCGGGAGGAGGCGAAGAGACCCAGTACTTC. This codes for CASSLVLAGGGEETQYF. The chain is built from TRBV5-1 and TRBJ2-5; TRBD2 matches 11 bases. Germline V gives CDR1 SGHRS, CDR2 YFSETQ. The J segment lost 3 bases and the V segment lost 0 bases, leaving 7 bases of the junction unmatched. CDR3 size: 17 residues.